Detailed here is one TCR beta chain. The junction does not match germline at one end; this may be a read error. The CDR3 has 13 amino acids. Germline V CDR1 and CDR2: SGHTA, FQGNSA. These data are taken from a study of CD8 T cells in Susac syndrome. Study-wide context: When blood was drawn, patients with Susac syndrome were on intravenous immunoglobulin alone, on corticosteroids, or therapy-naive.

Random-hexamer reverse transcription was applied to roughly 0.5 to 1 ug RNA. TCRdb processed the immunoSEQ multiplex PCR reads anew with MiXCR; each CDR3 protein has one entry. Altogether 55,000 to 80,000 distinct CDR3 sequences are present, roughly 93% being singletons, with the ten largest covering less than 0.16%. This rearrangement joins TRBV7-2 to TRBJ2-7, with D unclear. This clonotype was sampled from a human donor with Susac syndrome. Material: CD4+ T cells from PBMCs. This CDR3 reads CASSLVPESEKYF. In DNA form, the CDR3 reads TGTGCCAGCAGCTTAGTCCCGGAATCCGAGAAGTACTTC.